These 2 T cell receptor beta chains were all obtained from the same sample, sequenced in a study of technical replicates of blood from four donors. Sequencing used immunoSEQ multiplex PCR; TCRdb keeps in-frame clones, though not all of them. The table lists 90,000 or so clones, more than 85% of them singletons. Sequenced sample: T cells isolated from PBMCs. Receptors originate from a human donor in good health.

The CDR3 DNA reads as TGTGCCAGCAGTCACCCTACCGGGACTAGCGACCCAGATACGCAGTATTTT. Translated: CASSHPTGTSDPDTQYF. The chain recombines TRBV2 with TRBJ2-3, with TRBD2 matching 10 bases. After removal of 5 bases from V and 4 bases from J, the junction contained 12 bases not matched to a gene. This CDR3 is built from 17 residues. Germline V gene sequence: CDR1 SNHLY, CDR2 FYNNEI.

This clone was recorded once. The rearrangement joins TRBV4-1 to TRBJ2-1; D unclear. The germline V gene encodes CDR1 MGHRA and CDR2 YSYEKL. The CDR3 is made up of 13 amino acids. V was shortened by 1 base and J by 10 bases, with 11 bases between the two germline ends. In DNA form, the CDR3 reads TGCGCCAGCAGCCAAGTAATCCTCAGGGAGCAGTTCTTC. Protein: CASSQVILREQFF.